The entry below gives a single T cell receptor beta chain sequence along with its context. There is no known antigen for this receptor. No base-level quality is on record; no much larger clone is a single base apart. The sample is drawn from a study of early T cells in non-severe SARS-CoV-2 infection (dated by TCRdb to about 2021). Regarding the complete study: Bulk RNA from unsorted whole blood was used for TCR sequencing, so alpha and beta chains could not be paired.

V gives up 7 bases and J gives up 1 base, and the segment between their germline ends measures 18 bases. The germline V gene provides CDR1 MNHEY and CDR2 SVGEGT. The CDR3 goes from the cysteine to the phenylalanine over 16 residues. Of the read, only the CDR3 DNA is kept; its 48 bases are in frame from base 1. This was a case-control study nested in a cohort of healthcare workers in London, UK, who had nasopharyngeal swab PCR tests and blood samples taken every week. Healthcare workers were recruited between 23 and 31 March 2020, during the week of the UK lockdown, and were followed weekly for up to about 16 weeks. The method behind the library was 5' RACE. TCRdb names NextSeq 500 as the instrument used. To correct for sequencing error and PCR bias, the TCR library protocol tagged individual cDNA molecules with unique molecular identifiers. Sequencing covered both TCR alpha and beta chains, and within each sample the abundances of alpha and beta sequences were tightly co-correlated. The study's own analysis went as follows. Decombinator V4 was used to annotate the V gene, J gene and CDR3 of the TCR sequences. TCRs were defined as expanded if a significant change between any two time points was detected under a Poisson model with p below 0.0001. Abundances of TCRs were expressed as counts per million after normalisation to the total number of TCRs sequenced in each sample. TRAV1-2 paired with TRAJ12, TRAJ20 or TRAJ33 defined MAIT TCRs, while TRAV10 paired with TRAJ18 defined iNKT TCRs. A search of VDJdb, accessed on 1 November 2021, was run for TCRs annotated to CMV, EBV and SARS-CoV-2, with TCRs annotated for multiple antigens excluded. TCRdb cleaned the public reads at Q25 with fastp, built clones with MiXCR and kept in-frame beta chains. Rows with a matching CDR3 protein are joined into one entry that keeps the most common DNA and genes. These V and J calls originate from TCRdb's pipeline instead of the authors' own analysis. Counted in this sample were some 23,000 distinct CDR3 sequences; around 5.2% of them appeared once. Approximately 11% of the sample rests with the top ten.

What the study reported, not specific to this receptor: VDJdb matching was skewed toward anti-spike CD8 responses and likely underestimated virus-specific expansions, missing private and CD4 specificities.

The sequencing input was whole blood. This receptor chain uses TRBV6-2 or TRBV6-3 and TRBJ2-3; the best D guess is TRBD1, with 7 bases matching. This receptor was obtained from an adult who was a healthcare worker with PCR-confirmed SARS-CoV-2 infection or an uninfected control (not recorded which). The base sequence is TGTGCCAGCACTCCCCAGGGGGGAGCCCGCACAGATACGCAGTATTTT. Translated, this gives CASTPQGGARTDTQYF.